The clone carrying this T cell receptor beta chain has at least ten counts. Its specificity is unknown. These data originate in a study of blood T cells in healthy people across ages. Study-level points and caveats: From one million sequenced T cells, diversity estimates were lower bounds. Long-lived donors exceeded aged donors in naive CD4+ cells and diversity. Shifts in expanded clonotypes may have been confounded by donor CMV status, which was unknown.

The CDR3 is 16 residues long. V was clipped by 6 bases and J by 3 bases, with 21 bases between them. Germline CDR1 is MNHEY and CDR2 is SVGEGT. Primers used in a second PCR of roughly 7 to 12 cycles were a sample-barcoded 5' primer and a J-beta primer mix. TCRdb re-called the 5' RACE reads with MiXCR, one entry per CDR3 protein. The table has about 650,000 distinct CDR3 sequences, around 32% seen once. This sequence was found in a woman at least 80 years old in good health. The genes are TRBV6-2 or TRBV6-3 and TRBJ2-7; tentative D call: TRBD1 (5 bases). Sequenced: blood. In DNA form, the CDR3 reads TGTGCCAGCAGGAGAGGAAATTGGGCAGGGAACTACGAGCAGTACTTC. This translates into CASRRGNWAGNYEQYF.